The TCR beta chain under discussion was sequenced for a study of T cells after yellow fever vaccination. General study results and limits: Most primary-vaccination clones recurred post-booster (around 97% CD4, 88% CD8).

Germline V gene lookup returns CDR1 MRHNA and CDR2 SNTAGT. The V and J ends lost 2 bases and 4 bases respectively, with 2 bases between them. This CDR3 is built from 11 residues. Concerning this clonotype: Its cognate antigen is unknown.

TCRdb processed the 5' RACE reads anew with MiXCR; each CDR3 protein has one entry. The repertoire holds more than 350,000 distinct CDR3 sequences, with under 14% as singletons. This receptor was taken from a man younger than 35 who received the YFV17D yellow fever vaccine. The material sequenced was PBMCs, taken on the day of the first yellow fever vaccination. V usage is TRBV6-4 and J usage is TRBJ1-1; no clear D gene. The CDR3 here is CASSDITEAFF. The CDR3 nucleotides read TGTGCCAGCAGTGACATCACTGAAGCTTTCTTT.